This T cell receptor (beta chain) emerged from a study of molecular identifiers for immune sequencing clone quantification. This clonotype was detected a few times. In germline, CDR1 is SEHNR, CDR2 FQNEAQ (reference sequence). The CDR3 totals 14 residues. V was trimmed by 3 bases and J by 1 base, leaving 10 bases between them. CD8+CD4-CCR7+CD45RA+ cells were sorted as naive CD8 T cells. Via MiXCR, TCRdb re-called the PCR reads, giving one row per CDR3 protein. The data hold roughly 100,000 distinct CDR3 sequences, with 30% to 35% observed a single time. The chain employs TRBV7-9 and TRBJ2-7; a weak D match, TRBD1 (5 bases). Sequencing was carried out using naive CD8+ T cells from blood, with Jurkat cell RNA spiked in. This sample's subset: FACS-sorted CD8+CD4-CCR7+CD45RA+ naive T cells. The sequence derives from a human donor in good health. Some libraries in this study had Jurkat cell RNA spiked in. As DNA, the CDR3 is TGTGCCAGCAGCTTGAGGACAAGATCCTACGAGCAGTACTTC. Residues: CASSLRTRSYEQYF.